One sample yielded the 21 T cell receptor beta chains listed below, sequenced in a study of beta chain features in type 1 diabetes listed by TCRdb under 2018. Broad study findings and their caveats: A moderate but significant shortening of TCRB CDR3 length was observed in type 1 diabetes patients in all four CD4+ subsets.

The protocol used for the library was the immunoSEQ multiplex PCR assay. The High Capacity cDNA Reverse Transcription Kit was used to reverse transcribe all of the isolated RNA, meaning that expressed TCRB transcripts were what got sequenced. Imported from immuneACCESS, the table was reduced by TCRdb to in-frame sequences with V and J called. These copies leave out some clones; in studies compared against another copy, an unresolved V gene accounts for under half, and the cause of the remainder is not known. The sample table lists under 300,000 clones, 20% of them with a count of one. The top ten clonotypes cover 0.028% of the sample. Antigens for these TCRs are unknown. Specimen: naive CD4+ T cells from blood. In light of the paper, this sample's cell subset or site label describes: true naive CD4+ T cells. The receptors here all came from a woman aged 40 to 49 with type 1 diabetes.

On this clone itself: At one of its ends the junction is not consistent with the germline gene, which may arise from a read error. This chain links TRBV7-7 with TRBJ2-1, with 7 bases identical to TRBD1. This CDR3 region has 13 residues. Germline-derived CDR1 and CDR2 are SSHAT and FNYEAQ (reference sequence). The CDR3 bases are TGTGCTAGCAGCTCGGGGACAGCGAATGAGCAGTTCTTC. Its protein product is CASSSGTANEQFF.

The chain employs TRBV30 and TRBJ2-7; D not resolved. V lost 4 bases to trimming and J lost 2 bases, with 6 bases between them. This CDR3 has 11 residues. Per the germline V gene, CDR1 is GTSNPN and CDR2 is SVGIG (reference sequence). The CDR3 reads CAWTTAYEQYF. CDR3 bases: TGTGCCTGGACTACGGCCTACGAGCAGTACTTC.

The J gene is TRBJ2-5, the V gene TRBV7-2, with 12 bases lining up with TRBD2. This CDR3 is built from 16 residues. Germline V gene data show CDR1 as SGHTA and CDR2 as FQGNSA. V lost 3 bases, J lost 5 bases, and 7 bases stayed unmatched. The CDR3 nucleotides are TGTGCCAGCAGCTTGTCTAGCGGGGGGGCCCGCGAGACCCAGTACTTC. Its translation is CASSLSSGGARETQYF.

The chain employs TRBV18 and TRBJ2-7; maybe TRBD2 (6 bases). This CDR3 has 15 amino acids. Germline V lookup: CDR1 KGHSH, CDR2 LQKENI. V was clipped by 0 bases and J by 3 bases, with 12 bases between them. The CDR3 nucleotides are TGTGCCAGCTCACCACCGGCCCTAGCGTACTACGAGCAGTACTTC. It codes for CASSPPALAYYEQYF.

Regarding this clone: An end of the junction does not agree with germline; a read error may underlie this. This chain uses TRBV20-1 with TRBJ1-2; D call uncertain. Germline CDR1 is DFQATT and CDR2 is SNEGSKA (reference sequence). The CDR3 length is 10 residues. The CDR3 sequence: CSARREPASF. CDR3 coding DNA: TGCAGTGCTAGACGGGAACCTGCCTCCTTC.

In this sample, this clone turned up a few times. The chain is built from TRBV5-8 and TRBJ1-6; perhaps TRBD1 as D (5 bases). V was clipped by 4 bases and J by 14 bases, with 13 bases between them. CDR1 and CDR2 from the germline V gene are SGHTS and YDEGEE. This CDR3 is 12 amino acids long. The CDR3 reads CASSPQTVALHF. CDR3 in DNA: TGTGCCAGCAGCCCACAGACAGTGGCCCTCCACTTT.

This clone has just a few counts. V and J are TRBV9 and TRBJ2-5, with 8 bases matching TRBD1. Germline V gene lookup returns CDR1 SGDLS and CDR2 YYNGEE. After removal of 4 bases from V and 3 bases from J, the junction contained 5 bases not matched to a gene. CDR3 length: 14 residues. The CDR3 coding sequence is TGTGCCAGCAGCCCTGGACAGGGAAAAGAGACCCAGTACTTC. It translates to CASSPGQGKETQYF.

The chain employs TRBV4-2 and TRBJ2-7, with 10 bases fitting TRBD2. Germline assignment: CDR1 LGHNA and CDR2 YNFKEQ. CDR3 length: 18 amino acids. The ends lost 1 base at V and 0 bases at J; junction bases unmatched: 9. CDR3 amino acids: CASSQGTSGSLFSYEQYF. The CDR3 bases are TGTGCCAGCAGCCAAGGGACTAGCGGCTCTCTCTTCTCCTACGAGCAGTACTTC.

J is TRBJ2-5 and V is TRBV4-3; TRBD2 matches 8 bases. The J segment lost 2 bases and the V segment lost 0 bases, leaving 2 bases of the junction unmatched. Germline CDR1 is LGHNA and CDR2 is YSLEER. CDR3 length: 15 residues. The CDR3 sequence: CASSQESSGQETQYF. The CDR3 DNA is TGCGCCAGCAGCCAAGAGTCTAGCGGGCAAGAGACCCAGTACTTC.

This clone appeared a few times. The chain carries TRBV28 and TRBJ2-1; D is unclear. Germline V gene sequence: CDR1 MDHEN, CDR2 SYDVKM. CDR3 length: 11 amino acids. V was pared by 6 bases and J by 6 bases, with 6 bases between. The CDR3 nucleotides read TGTGCCAGCAGACTCCTCAATGAGCAGTTCTTC. Translated, it gives CASRLLNEQFF. The entire variable domain, with the rest obtained from reference TRBV28 and TRBJ2-1, is as follows: DVKVTQSSRYLVKRTGEKVFLECVQDMDHENMFWYRQDPGLGLRLIYFSYDVKMKEKGDIPEGYSVSREKKERFSLILESASTNQTSMYLCASRLLNEQFFGPGTRLTVL.

The gene calls are TRBV6-5 and TRBJ2-7, with 7 bases that match TRBD1. The length of the CDR3 is 13 residues. The germline V gene has CDR1 MNHEY and CDR2 SVGAGI. Trimming took 5 bases from V and 7 from J; bases not matched to a gene: 8. The CDR3 region is CASSDAGTEEQYF. The CDR3 region has the DNA TGTGCCAGCAGTGATGCAGGGACAGAAGAGCAGTACTTC.

This clone was counted between two and nine times. V usage is TRBV7-9 and J usage is TRBJ2-3; D is possibly TRBD2 (5 bases). Trimming left V 0 bases short and J 6 bases short, with 7 bases between. Germline assignment: CDR1 SEHNR and CDR2 FQNEAQ (reference sequence). The CDR3 totals 13 residues. CDR3 bases: TGTGCCAGCAGCTTAGCGGGCGGGGATACGCAGTATTTT. This gives the protein CASSLAGGDTQYF.

CDR3 residues: CASSLDSLSPLHF. CDR3 nucleotide sequence: TGTGCCAGCAGTTTGGACAGCCTTTCACCCCTCCACTTT. The chain carries TRBV28 and TRBJ1-6, with TRBD1 as a possible D gene (6 bases). V lost 3 bases, J lost 9 bases, and 9 bases lay in between. The CDR3 is 13 amino acids. Germline V lookup: CDR1 MDHEN, CDR2 SYDVKM.

CDR3 in amino acids: CASWGVSKLFF. In nucleotides, the CDR3 is TGTGCCAGCTGGGGAGTTAGCAAACTGTTTTTT. This chain links TRBV6-1 with TRBJ1-4; D remains ambiguous. Germline V CDR1 and CDR2: MNHNS, SASEGT. The CDR3 has 11 residues. V was pared by 8 bases and J by 11 bases, with 12 bases between.

The chain carries TRBV11-1 and TRBJ1-3, with D possibly being TRBD1 (6 bases). This CDR3 has 14 residues. Germline CDR1 and CDR2: SGHAT and FQDESV (reference sequence). The germline V and J ends were trimmed by 5 bases and 2 bases, with 10 bases remaining between them. CDR3 in DNA: TGTGCCAGCAGCCAGGACAGACCTGGAAACACCATATATTTT. This gives the protein CASSQDRPGNTIYF.

The table lists this clone with a few counts. The gene calls are TRBV4-3 and TRBJ1-5; TRBD1 is a possible D gene (5 bases). The CDR3 length is 13 residues. CDR1 is LGHNA, CDR2 YSLEER, per germline. Trimming removed 3 bases from V and 6 bases from J, with 9 bases in between. CDR3 region: CASSQSRVQPQHF. DNA for the CDR3: TGCGCCAGCAGCCAGAGCAGGGTTCAGCCCCAGCATTTT.

The CDR3 nucleotides are TGCAGCGTTGTACAGGTCAACTATGGCTACACCTTC. It translates to CSVVQVNYGYTF. This rearrangement joins TRBV29-1 to TRBJ1-2; perhaps TRBD1 as D (5 bases). Germline CDR1 is SQVTM and CDR2 is ANQGSEA. The CDR3 length is 12 residues. The V end was cut by 4 bases, the J end by 2 bases, with 8 bases between.

The V and J genes are TRBV6-5 and TRBJ2-3, with 8 bases fitting TRBD2. The CDR3 runs 14 residues. Germline CDR1 is MNHEY and CDR2 is SVGAGI. Trimming took 5 bases from V and 4 from J; bases not matched to a gene: 5. CDR3 nucleotides: TGTGCCAGCAGTGAGCCGGGACTAGCAGATACGCAGTATTTT. Amino acid sequence: CASSEPGLADTQYF.

This clone came up a few times. The rearrangement links TRBV29-1 to TRBJ1-1; D remains ambiguous. The length of the CDR3 is 10 residues. The V end lost 7 bases, the J end lost 8 bases, and 11 bases lay between the germline ends. The germline CDR1 and CDR2 sequences are SQVTM and ANQGSEA. The CDR3 region is CSAARLEAFF. CDR3 nucleotides: TGCAGCGCCGCGAGGTTGGAAGCTTTCTTT.

This clone was counted only a few times. The chain combines TRBV7-3 with TRBJ2-3, with a tentative D call TRBD2 (7 bases). Germline CDR1 reads SGHTA; CDR2 reads FQGTGA. V lost 5 bases and J lost 4, with 22 bases in between. This CDR3 has 17 amino acids. As DNA, the CDR3 is TGTGCCAGCAGCCCCCGCGGAGACGGGGAGGGGGCAGATACGCAGTATTTT. It yields the protein CASSPRGDGEGADTQYF.

The chain has TRBV9 and TRBJ1-1, with D tentatively TRBD1 (5 bases). Germline-derived CDR1 and CDR2 are SGDLS and YYNGEE. The CDR3 has 15 residues. V lost 0 bases and J 1 base, leaving 10 bases between the germline ends. The CDR3 region is CASSVDQGANTEAFF. The CDR3 bases are TGTGCCAGCAGCGTAGATCAGGGTGCGAACACTGAAGCTTTCTTT.